A selection of T cell receptor beta chains follows, all from one sample in a study of blood T cell repertoires in COVID-19. The repertoire was sequenced with immunoSEQ multiplex PCR; TCRdb's copy has only in-frame clones and lacks some. In the table there are some 160,000 clones, 75% to 85% of which are singletons. The sequenced sample was PBMCs or T cells enriched from blood (not recorded which). All receptors derive from a woman aged 55-70 years who had recovered from COVID-19. Each CDR3 is given with its conserved first and last residue. Fields, in order: J gene, V gene, D gene, clone size, CDR3 protein, CDR3 DNA. A D gene is named only where the DNA matches it firmly. For some rows the clone size is stated as once, few or many, or as a class when expanded; others skip it.

J: TRBJ1-2
V: TRBV30
D: NA
size: NA
CDR3: CAWGGAGQLRGYTF
DNA: TGTGCCTGGGGTGGCGCGGGGCAGTTGCGTGGCTACACCTTC

J: TRBJ2-2
V: TRBV19
D: NA
size: NA
CDR3: CASSIYSGELFF
DNA: TGTGCCAGTAGTATATATTCCGGGGAGCTGTTTTTT

J: TRBJ2-3
V: TRBV29-1
D: NA
size: NA
CDR3: CSGMTWNRGDTQYF
DNA: TGCAGCGGGATGACATGGAATCGTGGAGATACGCAGTATTTT

J: TRBJ2-3
V: TRBV10-3
D: TRBD2
size: NA
CDR3: CATGPGLAGRFFTDTQYF
DNA: TGTGCCACCGGCCCTGGGCTAGCGGGAAGGTTTTTTACAGATACGCAGTATTTT

J: TRBJ2-7
V: TRBV4-1
D: TRBD1
size: NA
CDR3: CASSQGQGGGSYEQYF
DNA: TGCGCCAGCAGCCAAGGACAGGGGGGGGGCTCCTACGAGCAGTACTTC

J: TRBJ2-2
V: TRBV10-2
D: TRBD2
size: once
CDR3: CASSDAGGSFNTGELFF
DNA: TGCGCCAGCAGTGATGCGGGGGGGTCTTTCAACACCGGGGAGCTGTTTTTT

J: TRBJ2-6
V: TRBV7-6
D: NA
size: NA
CDR3: CASSLGGGGANVLTF
DNA: TGTGCCAGCAGCCTGGGGGGTGGTGGGGCCAACGTCCTGACTTTC

J: TRBJ2-2
V: TRBV3-1/TRBV3-2
D: NA
size: NA
CDR3: CASSQGSGLVGELFF
DNA: TGTGCCAGCAGCCAAGGATCCGGGTTAGTAGGGGAGCTGTTTTTT

J: TRBJ2-5
V: TRBV5-6
D: TRBD1
size: NA
CDR3: CASSRTTGMETQYF
DNA: TGTGCCAGCAGCCGCACGACAGGGATGGAGACCCAGTACTTC

J: TRBJ1-1
V: TRBV2
D: NA
size: NA
CDR3: CASNKQGLGGNTEAFF
DNA: TGTGCCAGCAACAAACAGGGTCTAGGAGGGAACACTGAAGCTTTCTTT

J: TRBJ2-1
V: TRBV7-8
D: NA
size: NA
CDR3: CASSSAGDLGGSYNEQFF
DNA: TGTGCCAGCAGCTCCGCCGGGGATTTAGGGGGCTCCTACAATGAGCAGTTCTTC

J: TRBJ2-1
V: TRBV24-1
D: NA
size: NA
CDR3: CATTGINYNEQFF
DNA: TGTGCCACCACGGGAATCAACTACAATGAGCAGTTCTTC

J: TRBJ2-7
V: TRBV27
D: NA
size: few
CDR3: CASSFLGGGYEQYF
DNA: TGTGCCAGCAGTTTTTTGGGAGGGGGCTACGAGCAGTACTTC

J: TRBJ1-1
V: TRBV3-1/TRBV3-2
D: TRBD1
size: NA
CDR3: CASSQGGRGTEAFF
DNA: TGTGCCAGCAGCCAAGGTGGCAGGGGGACTGAAGCTTTCTTT

J: TRBJ1-5
V: TRBV12-3/TRBV12-4
D: NA
size: NA
CDR3: CASRRGSNQPQHF
DNA: TGTGCCAGCCGGCGGGGGAGCAATCAGCCCCAGCATTTT

J: TRBJ1-6
V: TRBV14
D: TRBD1
size: few
CDR3: CASSGGTGFNSPLHF
DNA: TGTGCCAGCAGCGGAGGGACAGGGTTCAATTCACCCCTCCACTTT

J: TRBJ2-1
V: TRBV4-2
D: TRBD2
size: NA
CDR3: CASSQSLAGGYNEQFF
DNA: TGTGCCAGCAGCCAATCTCTAGCGGGGGGGTACAATGAGCAGTTCTTC

J: TRBJ1-1
V: TRBV6-5
D: NA
size: NA
CDR3: CASSRNTEAFF
DNA: TGTGCCAGCAGCCGGAACACTGAAGCTTTCTTT

J: TRBJ2-1
V: TRBV19
D: TRBD2
size: few
CDR3: CASSTLAGQYNEQFF
DNA: TGTGCCAGTAGTACACTAGCGGGTCAGTACAATGAGCAGTTCTTC

J: TRBJ2-2
V: TRBV4-1
D: NA
size: NA
CDR3: CASSQVAGFNTGELFF
DNA: TGCGCCAGCAGCCAAGTTGCCGGGTTCAACACCGGGGAGCTGTTTTTT

J: TRBJ2-1
V: TRBV29-1
D: TRBD1
size: NA
CDR3: CSVVTGAGYNEQFF
DNA: TGCAGCGTTGTTACAGGGGCAGGGTACAATGAGCAGTTCTTC

J: TRBJ1-2
V: TRBV19
D: NA
size: NA
CDR3: CASSIREGGFRGYTF
DNA: TGTGCCAGTAGTATTCGTGAGGGGGGGTTTAGGGGCTACACCTTC

J: TRBJ1-6
V: TRBV6-5
D: TRBD1
size: NA
CDR3: CASSYYGQGSSPLHF
DNA: TGTGCCAGCAGTTACTACGGACAGGGATCTTCACCCCTCCACTTT

J: TRBJ2-5
V: TRBV19
D: TRBD1
size: NA
CDR3: CASSIGGTGRLTQETQYF
DNA: TGTGCCAGTAGTATAGGCGGGACAGGGAGATTAACACAAGAGACCCAGTACTTC

J: TRBJ2-5
V: TRBV13
D: TRBD2
size: NA
CDR3: CASSLTAGGQETQYF
DNA: TGTGCCAGCAGCTTAACAGCGGGGGGGCAAGAGACCCAGTACTTC

J: TRBJ2-7
V: TRBV3-1/TRBV3-2
D: TRBD1
size: NA
CDR3: CASSQDTGGTYEQYF
DNA: TGTGCCAGCAGCCAAGACACAGGGGGCACCTACGAGCAGTACTTC